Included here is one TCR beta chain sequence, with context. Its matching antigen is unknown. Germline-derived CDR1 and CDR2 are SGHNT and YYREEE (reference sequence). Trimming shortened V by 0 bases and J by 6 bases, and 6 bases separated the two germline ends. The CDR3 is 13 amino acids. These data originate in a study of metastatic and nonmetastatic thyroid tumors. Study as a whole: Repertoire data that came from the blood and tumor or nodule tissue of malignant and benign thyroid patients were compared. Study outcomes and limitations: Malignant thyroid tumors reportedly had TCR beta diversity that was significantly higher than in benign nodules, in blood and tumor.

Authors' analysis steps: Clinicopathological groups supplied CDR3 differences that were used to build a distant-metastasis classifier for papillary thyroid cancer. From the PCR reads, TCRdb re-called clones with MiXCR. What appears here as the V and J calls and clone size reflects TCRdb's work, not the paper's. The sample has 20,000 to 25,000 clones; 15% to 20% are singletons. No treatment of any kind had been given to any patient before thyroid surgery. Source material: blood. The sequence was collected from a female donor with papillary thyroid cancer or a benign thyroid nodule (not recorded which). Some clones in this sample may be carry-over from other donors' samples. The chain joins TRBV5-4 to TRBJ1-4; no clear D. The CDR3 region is CASSLDSDEKLFF. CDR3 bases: TGTGCCAGCAGCTTGGACAGTGATGAAAAACTGTTTTTT. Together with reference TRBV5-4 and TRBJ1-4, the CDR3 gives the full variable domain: ETGVTQSPTHLIKTRGQQVTLRCSSQSGHNTVSWYQQALGQGPQFIFQYYREEENGRGNFPPRFSGLQFPNYSSELNVNALELDDSALYLCASSLDSDEKLFFGSGTQLSVL.